This passage covers 32 T cell receptor beta chains from one sample sequenced in a study of shared clonotypes between healthy human individuals. The protocol was immunoSEQ multiplex PCR, while the TCRdb copy is restricted to in-frame clones and leaves out a portion. The data show hundreds of thousands of clones, with nearly 97% seen just once and 0.1% to 0.11% held by the top ten. CD45RO negativity and positive selection for CCR7 defined naive CD8 cells, a population that excluded terminally differentiated effector memory CD45RA+ cells. Sample: naive CD8+ T cells sorted from blood. These receptors came from a woman under 40 in good health.

The chain employs TRBV9 and TRBJ2-1; D ambiguous. The CDR3 has 14 amino acids. Trimming removed 0 bases from V and 7 bases from J, with 11 bases in between. Per germline, CDR1 SGDLS and CDR2 YYNGEE. The CDR3 DNA follows: TGTGCCAGCAGCGTAGGGAGTTTAGAGAATGAGCAGTTCTTC. This gives the protein CASSVGSLENEQFF.

This sequence joins TRBV5-6 and TRBJ1-1, with D maybe TRBD1 (6 bases). V dropped 2 bases and J dropped 0 bases, with 8 bases sitting between them. CDR3 size: 14 residues. The germline V gene encodes CDR1 SGHDT and CDR2 YYEEEE. CDR3 region: CASSFYRVNTEAFF. As DNA, the CDR3 is TGTGCCAGCAGCTTTTACAGGGTGAACACTGAAGCTTTCTTT.

The genes are TRBV29-1 and TRBJ1-1, with TRBD1 matching 9 bases. Per the germline V gene, CDR1 is SQVTM and CDR2 is ANQGSEA. The CDR3 extends over 11 amino acids. The V and J ends lost 6 bases and 11 bases, in that order; junction bases with no gene match: 7. Written as DNA, the CDR3 is TGCAGCGTGGGGACAGGGCTTGGTGCTTTCTTT. Translated, it gives CSVGTGLGAFF.

This rearrangement joins TRBV2 to TRBJ2-7, with a tentative D call TRBD2 (6 bases). Trimming stripped 3 bases from V and 0 bases from J, with 9 bases between. Germline V gives CDR1 SNHLY, CDR2 FYNNEI. The CDR3 has 14 amino acids. The CDR3 loop is CASSDFGSSYEQYF. The CDR3 region has the DNA TGTGCCAGCAGTGATTTCGGGAGCTCCTACGAGCAGTACTTC.

The chain recombines TRBV27 with TRBJ1-1; D possibly corresponds to TRBD1 (6 bases). The CDR3 extends over 14 amino acids. Germline V gene data show CDR1 as MNHEY and CDR2 as SMNVEV (reference sequence). V gave up 2 bases and J gave up 4 bases, with 11 bases separating them. CDR3 nucleotides: TGTGCCAGCAGTTTACGGGGGGCGGGCACTGAAGCTTTCTTT. This codes for CASSLRGAGTEAFF.

V usage is TRBV15 and J usage is TRBJ2-3; D possibly corresponds to TRBD1 (6 bases). The CDR3 is 14 residues long. The germline CDR1 and CDR2 sequences are LNHNV and YYDKDF (reference sequence). Between the trimmed V and J ends, which lost 5 bases and 5 bases, there was a span of 14 bases. CDR3 amino acids: CATSSAAGVDTQYF. The CDR3 bases are TGTGCCACCAGCTCGGCAGCAGGGGTAGATACGCAGTATTTT.

Worth noting for this clone: Other DNA sequences in the sample encode the same CDR3. The V call is TRBV11-2, the J call TRBJ1-1, with unresolved D. This CDR3 contains 13 residues. Germline assignment: CDR1 SGHAT and CDR2 FQNNGV. The germline V and J ends were trimmed by 2 bases and 3 bases, with 7 bases remaining between them. The CDR3, as DNA: TGTGCCAGCAGCTTACTCAAGTACACTGAAGCTTTCTTT. It specifies CASSLLKYTEAFF.

The chain is built from TRBV7-2 and TRBJ2-1, with 9 bases matching TRBD2. The V gene end was trimmed by 6 bases and the J gene end by 6 bases; junction bases not matched to a gene: 9. The CDR3 extends over 15 amino acids. Germline CDR1 reads SGHTA; CDR2 reads FQGNSA. The CDR3 bases are TGTGCCAGCAGTTTCTTAGCGGGAGAGGTCAATGAGCAGTTCTTC. Protein product: CASSFLAGEVNEQFF.

The CDR3 bases are TGTGCCAGCAGTCCGACGGACAGGCTCGCGCCAGAGACCCAGTACTTC. Protein sequence: CASSPTDRLAPETQYF. The chain carries TRBV27 and TRBJ2-5; 7 nucleotides agree with TRBD1. The CDR3 has 16 amino acids. Germline V lookup: CDR1 MNHEY, CDR2 SMNVEV (reference sequence). With V trimmed by 5 bases and J by 4 bases, 13 bases remained unmatched.

This chain's CDR3 is CASSPTLVGTSYEQYF. The CDR3, as DNA: TGTGCCAGCAGTCCGACACTAGTGGGGACATCCTACGAGCAGTACTTC. The chain is built from TRBV28 and TRBJ2-7, with a weak D call TRBD1 (6 bases). CDR1 is MDHEN, CDR2 SYDVKM, per germline. Trimming cost V 5 bases and J 1 base, with 18 bases left between them. The CDR3 totals 16 residues. The full variable domain, rest sourced from reference TRBV28 and TRBJ2-7, is DVKVTQSSRYLVKRTGEKVFLECVQDMDHENMFWYRQDPGLGLRLIYFSYDVKMKEKGDIPEGYSVSREKKERFSLILESASTNQTSMYLCASSPTLVGTSYEQYFGPGTRLTVT.

V gene TRBV27 combines with J gene TRBJ2-2; 8 bases line up with TRBD2. Germline trimming cut 0 bases from V and 4 bases from J; bases unmatched to any gene: 4. Germline CDR1 is MNHEY and CDR2 is SMNVEV (reference sequence). This CDR3 region has 16 residues. The CDR3 bases are TGTGCCAGCAGTTTATCTAGCGGGATTTCCACCGGGGAGCTGTTTTTT. Translating it yields CASSLSSGISTGELFF.

The rearrangement links TRBV19 to TRBJ1-5, with a tentative D call TRBD1 (5 bases). Between the trimmed V and J ends, which lost 7 bases and 5 bases, there was a span of 15 bases. The germline V gene encodes CDR1 LNHDA and CDR2 SQIVND (reference sequence). The CDR3 spans 14 residues. Here the CDR3 reads CASNSRVGDQPQHF. CDR3 bases: TGTGCCAGTAATTCAAGGGTGGGGGATCAGCCCCAGCATTTT.

V usage is TRBV4-1 and J usage is TRBJ2-4; 8 bases match TRBD2. Per the germline V gene, CDR1 is MGHRA and CDR2 is YSYEKL. The V gene end was trimmed by 0 bases and the J gene end by 9 bases; junction bases not matched to a gene: 7. This CDR3 contains 15 residues. The CDR3 region has the DNA TGCGCCAGCAGCCAAGAACCGGGACTAGTGAGCATTCAGTACTTC. This gives the protein CASSQEPGLVSIQYF.

The chain joins TRBV6-1 to TRBJ2-7; TRBD2 agrees at 14 bases. The CDR3 is 16 amino acids. Germline V gene data show CDR1 as MNHNS and CDR2 as SASEGT. J was trimmed by 3 bases and V by 0 bases; bases with no gene match: 1. The CDR3 region is CASSEAGLAGVYEQYF. The CDR3 DNA follows: TGTGCCAGCAGTGAAGCGGGACTAGCGGGAGTCTACGAGCAGTACTTC.

The sample holds one count of this clone. This chain connects TRBV27 to TRBJ2-1; 7 bases are shared with TRBD2. CDR1 is MNHEY and CDR2 is SMNVEV in the germline V gene (reference sequence). This CDR3 spans 16 amino acids. Trimming removed 3 bases from V and 5 bases from J; junction bases left unmatched: 10. The CDR3 nucleotides are TGTGCCAGCAGTTTTGGGTGGGAGGGTACTAACAATGAGCAGTTCTTC. Amino acids: CASSFGWEGTNNEQFF.

The chain links TRBV28 to TRBJ2-2; 10 nucleotides agree with TRBD2. The CDR3 consists of 17 residues. Germline loops: CDR1 MDHEN, CDR2 SYDVKM. The junction had 6 bases not matched to a gene; V was cut back by 5 bases and J by 0 bases. CDR3 protein: CASSPLAGNANTGELFF. In DNA form, the CDR3 reads TGTGCCAGCAGTCCACTAGCGGGGAACGCGAACACCGGGGAGCTGTTTTTT.

J is TRBJ1-5 and V is TRBV28, with D unclear. The ends were cut back, 1 base at V and 5 bases at J, with 15 bases in the middle. The CDR3 spans 16 residues. Per germline, CDR1 MDHEN and CDR2 SYDVKM. CDR3 DNA: TGTGCCAGCAGTTTATACGCGGGCTCTGGGGATCAGCCCCAGCATTTT. Encoded protein: CASSLYAGSGDQPQHF.

The chain recombines TRBV7-2 with TRBJ2-3; D uncertain. The CDR3 spans 13 residues. Germline CDR1 and CDR2: SGHTA and FQGNSA. Trimming shortened V by 4 bases and J by 2 bases, and 7 bases separated the two germline ends. DNA of the CDR3: TGTGCCAGCAGCTCCATCACCACAGATACGCAGTATTTT. Translation gives CASSSITTDTQYF.

The V gene is TRBV25-1, the J gene TRBJ2-3; D is ambiguous. Germline V CDR1 and CDR2: MGHDK, SYGVNS. CDR3 length: 16 amino acids. V lost 7 bases and J 2 bases, leaving 19 bases between the germline ends. The CDR3 reads CASTPTAETVTDTQYF. In DNA form, the CDR3 reads TGTGCCAGCACCCCCACGGCGGAAACCGTCACAGATACGCAGTATTTT.

J is TRBJ2-7 and V is TRBV27; 7 bases fit TRBD2. CDR1 is MNHEY, CDR2 SMNVEV, per germline (reference sequence). Trimming removed 3 bases from V and 3 bases from J; junction bases left unmatched: 8. The CDR3 loop spans 15 amino acids. CDR3 sequence (DNA): TGTGCCAGCAGTTTGGTGGGCGGGAGTAACTACGAGCAGTACTTC. Protein: CASSLVGGSNYEQYF.

The chain links TRBV19 to TRBJ2-1; weak D call: TRBD1 (6 bases). CDR3 length equals 15 residues. Germline-derived CDR1 and CDR2 are LNHDA and SQIVND (reference sequence). Trimming left V 2 bases short and J 7 bases short, with 15 bases between. The CDR3 DNA reads as TGTGCCAGTAGTATAAGAGTGGGGCAGGGGAATGAGCAGTTCTTC. This codes for CASSIRVGQGNEQFF.

The chain links TRBV6-6 to TRBJ2-2, with D uncertain. Germline values: CDR1 MNHNY, CDR2 SVGAGI (reference sequence). The CDR3 contains 12 residues. V was trimmed by 2 bases and J by 7 bases, leaving 5 bases between them. Here the CDR3 reads CASSYDGGELFF. CDR3 bases: TGTGCCAGCAGTTACGATGGCGGGGAGCTGTTTTTT.

The rearrangement uses TRBV27 and TRBJ2-7; TRBD2 is a possible D gene (5 bases). The V and J ends lost 2 bases and 0 bases respectively, with 11 bases between them. Per germline, CDR1 MNHEY and CDR2 SMNVEV (reference sequence). This CDR3 comprises 15 residues. The CDR3 sequence: CASSLTTSNSYEQYF. In DNA form, the CDR3 reads TGTGCCAGCAGTTTAACTACTAGTAACTCCTACGAGCAGTACTTC.

V gene TRBV5-6 combines with J gene TRBJ2-2, with TRBD1 identical over 8 bases. V dropped 5 bases and J dropped 4; count of bases not matched to a gene: 7. The CDR3 loop spans 15 amino acids. The germline gives CDR1 SGHDT, CDR2 YYEEEE. CDR3 sequence reads: CASRPQGGRTGELFF. CDR3 nucleotide sequence: TGTGCCAGCAGACCACAGGGGGGTCGCACCGGGGAGCTGTTTTTT. The full variable domain, with the rest looked up from reference TRBV5-6 and TRBJ2-2, is DAGVTQSPTHLIKTRGQQVTLRCSPKSGHDTVSWYQQALGQGPQFIFQYYEEEERQRGNFPDRFSGHQFPNYSSELNVNALLLGDSALYLCASRPQGGRTGELFFGEGSRLTVL.

Comment on this clone: The same CDR3 also results from other DNA sequences found in this sample. The chain uses TRBV7-9 and TRBJ2-7, with D unresolved. This CDR3 comprises 13 residues. V gave up 5 bases and J gave up 0 bases, with 8 bases separating them. CDR1 SEHNR and CDR2 FQNEAQ come from the germline V gene (reference sequence). CDR3 sequence reads: CASSPSGSYEQYF. As DNA, the CDR3 is TGTGCCAGCAGCCCCAGTGGCTCCTACGAGCAGTACTTC.

The CDR3 DNA reads as TGTGCCAGCAGCTTAGAGGGGGGACAGGGGAATCAGCCCCAGCATTTT. This gives the protein CASSLEGGQGNQPQHF. The gene calls are TRBV13 and TRBJ1-5; TRBD1 matches at 10 bases. V dropped 1 base and J dropped 4; count of bases not matched to a gene: 4. This CDR3 is built from 16 residues. In germline, CDR1 is PRHDT, CDR2 FYEKMQ (reference sequence). Full variable domain (outside the CDR3, taken from reference TRBV13 and TRBJ1-5): AAGVIQSPRHLIKEKRETATLKCYPIPRHDTVYWYQQGPGQDPQFLISFYEKMQSDKGSIPDRFSAQQFSDYHSELNMSSLELGDSALYFCASSLEGGQGNQPQHFGDGTRLSIL.

CDR3 nucleotide sequence: TGTGCCAGCAGTCCACAGGGATCTAACTATGGCTACACCTTC. Protein: CASSPQGSNYGYTF. The V gene is TRBV27, the J gene TRBJ1-2, with a tentative D call TRBD1 (6 bases). The CDR3 loop spans 14 amino acids. CDR1 and CDR2 (germline): MNHEY, SMNVEV (reference sequence). V was pared by 5 bases and J by 0 bases, with 10 bases between.

This clone appeared a single time. The J gene is TRBJ1-1, the V gene TRBV19, with D possibly matching TRBD1 (5 bases). The length of the CDR3 is 14 residues. Germline V lookup: CDR1 LNHDA, CDR2 SQIVND (reference sequence). V lost 8 bases to trimming and J lost 1 base, with 14 bases between them. The CDR3 nucleotides read TGTGCCAGTGAGATCCGGGGGGGGAACACTGAAGCTTTCTTT. Its translation is CASEIRGGNTEAFF.

V gene TRBV28 combines with J gene TRBJ2-1; 7 nucleotides line up with TRBD2. Germline V gene lookup returns CDR1 MDHEN and CDR2 SYDVKM. V gave up 6 bases and J gave up 5 bases; unmatched junction bases: 7. The CDR3 totals 14 residues. This CDR3 is CASSLTSVHNEQFF. The CDR3 DNA reads TGTGCCAGCAGCCTAACTAGCGTTCACAATGAGCAGTTCTTC.

The DNA for the CDR3 is TGTGCCAGCAGTTTATACCCCTCTTACGGGAGCACAGATACGCAGTATTTT. This codes for CASSLYPSYGSTDTQYF. V gene TRBV28 combines with J gene TRBJ2-3; D call uncertain. V was shortened by 1 base and J by 0 bases, with 14 bases between the two germline ends. CDR3 size: 17 residues. Germline CDR1 MDHEN, CDR2 SYDVKM.

The chain links TRBV28 to TRBJ1-5; 8 bases match TRBD1. There are 13 residues in the CDR3. The germline gives CDR1 MDHEN, CDR2 SYDVKM. Losses at the gene ends were 8 bases for V and 6 bases for J; bases not matched to a gene: 6. The CDR3 region has the DNA TGTGCCAGCGGAATGACAGGGGCTCAGCCCCAGCATTTT. Protein sequence: CASGMTGAQPQHF.

The V call is TRBV28, the J call TRBJ1-5; TRBD1 aligns across 7 bases. The trim removed 5 bases at V and 0 bases at J, leaving 10 bases unmatched. Germline V gene data show CDR1 as MDHEN and CDR2 as SYDVKM. This CDR3 is built from 17 residues. The CDR3 nucleotides are TGTGCCAGCAGTCTATTAGGGGGACAGAATAGCAATCAGCCCCAGCATTTT. The encoded protein is CASSLLGGQNSNQPQHF.